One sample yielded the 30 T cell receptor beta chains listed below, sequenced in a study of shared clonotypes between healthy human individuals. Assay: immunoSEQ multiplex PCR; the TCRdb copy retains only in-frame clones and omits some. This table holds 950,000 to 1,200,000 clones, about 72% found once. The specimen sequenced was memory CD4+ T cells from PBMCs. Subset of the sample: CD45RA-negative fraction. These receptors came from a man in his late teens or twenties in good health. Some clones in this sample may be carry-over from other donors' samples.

CDR3 sequence: CASSLQGGQPQHF. The CDR3 nucleotides read TGTGCCAGCAGCTTACAGGGTGGCCAGCCCCAGCATTTT. The chain combines TRBV7-3 with TRBJ1-5, with D perhaps matching TRBD1 (5 bases). The V and J ends lost 2 bases and 7 bases respectively, with 9 bases between them. Germline CDR1 is SGHTA and CDR2 is FQGTGA. The CDR3 covers 13 residues.

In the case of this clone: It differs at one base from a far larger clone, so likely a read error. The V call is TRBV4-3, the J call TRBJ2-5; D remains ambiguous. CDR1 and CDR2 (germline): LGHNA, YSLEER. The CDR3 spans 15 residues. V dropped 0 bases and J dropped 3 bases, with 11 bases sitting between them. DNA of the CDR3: TGCGCCAGCAGCCAAGATCGCCACAGAGAAGAGACCCAGTACTTC. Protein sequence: CASSQDRHREETQYF.

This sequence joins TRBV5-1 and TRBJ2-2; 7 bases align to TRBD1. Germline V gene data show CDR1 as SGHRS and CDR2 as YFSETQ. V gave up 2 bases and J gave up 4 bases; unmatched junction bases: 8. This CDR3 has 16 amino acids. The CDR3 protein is CASSFRQGMGTGELFF. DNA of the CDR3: TGCGCCAGCAGCTTCCGACAGGGAATGGGCACCGGGGAGCTGTTTTTT.

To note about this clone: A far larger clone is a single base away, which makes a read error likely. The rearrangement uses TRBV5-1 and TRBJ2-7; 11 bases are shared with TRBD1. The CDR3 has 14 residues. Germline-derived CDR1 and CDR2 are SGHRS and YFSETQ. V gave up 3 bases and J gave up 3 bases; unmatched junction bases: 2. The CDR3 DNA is TGCGCCAGCAGCTGGGGGACAGGGGGCTACGAGCAGTACTTC. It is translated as CASSWGTGGYEQYF.

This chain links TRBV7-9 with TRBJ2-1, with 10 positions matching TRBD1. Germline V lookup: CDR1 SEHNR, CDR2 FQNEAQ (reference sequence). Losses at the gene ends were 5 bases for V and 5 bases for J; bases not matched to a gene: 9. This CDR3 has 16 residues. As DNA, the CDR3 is TGTGCCAGCAGCCCGGGACAGGGGTGGGGGGACAATGAGCAGTTCTTC. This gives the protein CASSPGQGWGDNEQFF.

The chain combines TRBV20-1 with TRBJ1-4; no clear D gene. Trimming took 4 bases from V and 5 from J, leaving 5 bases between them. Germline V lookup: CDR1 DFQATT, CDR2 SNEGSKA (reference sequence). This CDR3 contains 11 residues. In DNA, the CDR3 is TGCAGTGCTAAAACGAATGAAAAACTGTTTTTT. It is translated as CSAKTNEKLFF.

CDR3 region: CASSLFGRAYNEQFF. CDR3 DNA: TGTGCCAGCAGCTTGTTCGGGAGGGCCTACAATGAGCAGTTCTTC. The gene calls are TRBV5-4 and TRBJ2-1; 8 positions match TRBD2. From germline, CDR1 is SGHNT and CDR2 YYREEE (reference sequence). This CDR3 is built from 15 residues. V lost 1 base and J lost 2; bases outside the gene matches: 2.

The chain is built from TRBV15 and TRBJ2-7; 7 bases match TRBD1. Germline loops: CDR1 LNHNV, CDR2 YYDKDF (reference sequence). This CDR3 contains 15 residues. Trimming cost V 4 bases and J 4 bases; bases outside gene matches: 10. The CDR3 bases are TGTGCCACCAGCATAAGGGGGCAGAGCATATACGAGCAGTACTTC. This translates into CATSIRGQSIYEQYF.

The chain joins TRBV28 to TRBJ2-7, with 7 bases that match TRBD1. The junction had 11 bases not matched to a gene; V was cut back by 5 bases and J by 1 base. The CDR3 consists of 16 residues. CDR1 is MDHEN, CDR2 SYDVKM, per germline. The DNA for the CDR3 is TGTGCCAGCAGTCCCTTATTGGGGACAGTATCCTACGAGCAGTACTTC. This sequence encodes CASSPLLGTVSYEQYF. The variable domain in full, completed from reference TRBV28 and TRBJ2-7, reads DVKVTQSSRYLVKRTGEKVFLECVQDMDHENMFWYRQDPGLGLRLIYFSYDVKMKEKGDIPEGYSVSREKKERFSLILESASTNQTSMYLCASSPLLGTVSYEQYFGPGTRLTVT.

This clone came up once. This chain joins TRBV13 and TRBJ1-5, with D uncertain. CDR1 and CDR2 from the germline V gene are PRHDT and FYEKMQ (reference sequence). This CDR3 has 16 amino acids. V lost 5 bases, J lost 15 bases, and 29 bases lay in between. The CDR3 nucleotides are TGTGCCAGCAGCCTCATCATGGGCCCCCCCAACCCAAGTCCGCATTTT. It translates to CASSLIMGPPNPSPHF.

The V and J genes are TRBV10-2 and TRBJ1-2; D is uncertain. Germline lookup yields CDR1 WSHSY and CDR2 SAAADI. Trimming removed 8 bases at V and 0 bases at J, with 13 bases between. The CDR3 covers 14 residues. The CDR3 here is CASQMVGANYGYTF. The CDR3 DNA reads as TGCGCCAGCCAAATGGTGGGAGCTAACTATGGCTACACCTTC.

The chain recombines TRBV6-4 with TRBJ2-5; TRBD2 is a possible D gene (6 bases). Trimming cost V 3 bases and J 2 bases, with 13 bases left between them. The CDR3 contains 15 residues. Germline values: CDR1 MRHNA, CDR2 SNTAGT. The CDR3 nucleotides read TGTGCCAGCAGTGAATGGAGGGCCTATCAAGAGACCCAGTACTTC. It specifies CASSEWRAYQETQYF.

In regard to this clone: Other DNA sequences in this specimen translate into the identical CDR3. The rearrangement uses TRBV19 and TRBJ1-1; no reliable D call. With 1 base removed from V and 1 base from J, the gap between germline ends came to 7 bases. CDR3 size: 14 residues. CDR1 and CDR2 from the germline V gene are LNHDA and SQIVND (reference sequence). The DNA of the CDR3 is TGTGCCAGTAGTATAGGACAAAAGAACACTGAAGCTTTCTTT. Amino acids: CASSIGQKNTEAFF.

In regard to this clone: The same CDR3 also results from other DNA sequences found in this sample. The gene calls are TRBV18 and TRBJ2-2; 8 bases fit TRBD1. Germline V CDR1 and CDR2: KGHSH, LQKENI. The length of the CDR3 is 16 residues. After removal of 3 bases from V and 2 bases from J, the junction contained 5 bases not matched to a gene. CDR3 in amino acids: CASSPRGTGNTGELFF. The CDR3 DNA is TGTGCCAGCTCACCCAGGGGGACAGGCAACACCGGGGAGCTGTTTTTT.

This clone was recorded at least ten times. The DNA for the CDR3 is TGTGCCAGCAGTTACCCCACCCCCGGGGGAGACTATGGCTACACCTTC. This encodes CASSYPTPGGDYGYTF. J is TRBJ1-2 and V is TRBV6-6; a possible D gene is TRBD1 (5 bases). The CDR3 is 16 amino acids. Germline CDR1 MNHNY, CDR2 SVGAGI (reference sequence). With 2 bases removed from V and 3 bases from J, the gap between germline ends came to 16 bases.

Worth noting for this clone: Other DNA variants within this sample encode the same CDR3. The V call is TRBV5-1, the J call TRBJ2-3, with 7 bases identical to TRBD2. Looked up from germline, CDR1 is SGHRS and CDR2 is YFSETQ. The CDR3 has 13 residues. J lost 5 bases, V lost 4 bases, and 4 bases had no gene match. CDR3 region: CASSLGGKDTQYF. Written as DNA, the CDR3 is TGCGCCAGCAGCCTCGGGGGGAAAGATACGCAGTATTTT.

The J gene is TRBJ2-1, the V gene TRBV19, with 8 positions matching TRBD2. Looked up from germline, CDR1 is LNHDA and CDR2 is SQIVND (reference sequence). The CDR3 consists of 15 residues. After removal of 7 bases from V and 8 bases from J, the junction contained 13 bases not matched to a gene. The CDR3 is CASTTTGTSHHEQFF. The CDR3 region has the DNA TGTGCCAGTACTACGACCGGGACTAGTCACCATGAGCAGTTCTTC.

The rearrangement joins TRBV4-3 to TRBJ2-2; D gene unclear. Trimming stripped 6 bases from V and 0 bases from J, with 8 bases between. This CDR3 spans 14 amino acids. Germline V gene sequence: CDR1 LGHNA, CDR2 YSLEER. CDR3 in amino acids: CASSGWTNTGELFF. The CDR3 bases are TGCGCCAGCAGTGGATGGACGAACACCGGGGAGCTGTTTTTT.

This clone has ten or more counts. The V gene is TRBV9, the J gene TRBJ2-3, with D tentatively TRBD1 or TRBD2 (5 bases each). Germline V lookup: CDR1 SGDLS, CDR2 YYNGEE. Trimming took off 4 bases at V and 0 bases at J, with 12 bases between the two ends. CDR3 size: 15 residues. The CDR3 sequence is CASSREGRSTDTQYF. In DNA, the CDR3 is TGTGCCAGCAGCAGAGAGGGGCGCAGCACAGATACGCAGTATTTT.

The CDR3 region is CASSLGQFSGNTIYF. The CDR3 region has the DNA TGTGCCAGCAGCTTAGGACAGTTCTCTGGAAACACCATATATTTT. The chain combines TRBV11-2 with TRBJ1-3, with D tentatively TRBD1 (5 bases). The germline V and J ends were trimmed by 1 base and 0 bases, with 7 bases remaining between them. The CDR3 spans 15 residues. The V gene's germline CDR1 is SGHAT and CDR2 FQNNGV.

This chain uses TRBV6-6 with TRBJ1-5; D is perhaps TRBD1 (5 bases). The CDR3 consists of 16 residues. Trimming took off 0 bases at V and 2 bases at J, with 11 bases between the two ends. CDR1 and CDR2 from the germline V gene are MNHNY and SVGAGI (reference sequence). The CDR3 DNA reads TGTGCCAGCAGTTACTCCGGCAGGGCCGGCAATCAGCCCCAGCATTTT. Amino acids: CASSYSGRAGNQPQHF.

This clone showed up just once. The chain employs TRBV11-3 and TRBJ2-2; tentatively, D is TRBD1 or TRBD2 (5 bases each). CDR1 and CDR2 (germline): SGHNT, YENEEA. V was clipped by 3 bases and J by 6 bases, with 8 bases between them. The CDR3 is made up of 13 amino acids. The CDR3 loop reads CASSLGVAGELFF. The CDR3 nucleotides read TGTGCCAGCAGCTTGGGGGTGGCCGGGGAGCTGTTTTTT.

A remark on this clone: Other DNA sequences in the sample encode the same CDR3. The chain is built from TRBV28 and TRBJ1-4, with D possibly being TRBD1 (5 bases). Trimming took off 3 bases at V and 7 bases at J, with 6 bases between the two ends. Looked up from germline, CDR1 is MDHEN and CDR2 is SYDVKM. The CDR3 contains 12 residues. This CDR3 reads CASSLGGEKLFF. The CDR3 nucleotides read TGTGCCAGCAGTTTGGGGGGTGAAAAACTGTTTTTT.

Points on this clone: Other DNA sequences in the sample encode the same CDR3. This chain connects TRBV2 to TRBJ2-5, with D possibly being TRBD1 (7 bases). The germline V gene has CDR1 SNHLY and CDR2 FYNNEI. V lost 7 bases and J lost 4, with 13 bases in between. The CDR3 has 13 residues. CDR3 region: CASTRQGGETQYF. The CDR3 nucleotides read TGTGCCAGCACTCGACAGGGAGGAGAGACCCAGTACTTC.

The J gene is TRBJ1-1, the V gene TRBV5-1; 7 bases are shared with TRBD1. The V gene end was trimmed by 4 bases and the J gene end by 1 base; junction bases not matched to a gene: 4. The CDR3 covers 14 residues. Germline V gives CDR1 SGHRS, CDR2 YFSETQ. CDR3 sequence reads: CASSVGTENTEAFF. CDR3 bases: TGCGCCAGCAGCGTGGGGACAGAGAACACTGAAGCTTTCTTT. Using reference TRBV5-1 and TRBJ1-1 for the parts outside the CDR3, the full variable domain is KAGVTQTPRYLIKTRGQQVTLSCSPISGHRSVSWYQQTPGQGLQFLFEYFSETQRNKGNFPGRFSGRQFSNSRSEMNVSTLELGDSALYLCASSVGTENTEAFFGQGTRLTVV.

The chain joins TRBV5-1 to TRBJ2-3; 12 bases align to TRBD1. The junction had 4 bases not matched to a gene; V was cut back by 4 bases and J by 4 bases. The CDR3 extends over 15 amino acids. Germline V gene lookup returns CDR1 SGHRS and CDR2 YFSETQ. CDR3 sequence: CASSLGTGGSDTQYF. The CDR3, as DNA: TGCGCCAGCAGCCTAGGGACAGGGGGCTCAGATACGCAGTATTTT.

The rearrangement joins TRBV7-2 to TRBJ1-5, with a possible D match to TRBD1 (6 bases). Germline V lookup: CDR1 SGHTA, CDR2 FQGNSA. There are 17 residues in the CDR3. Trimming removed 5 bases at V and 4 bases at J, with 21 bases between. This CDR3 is CASSPGGGRGANQPQHF. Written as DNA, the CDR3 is TGTGCCAGCAGCCCCGGCGGGGGGCGCGGGGCGAATCAGCCCCAGCATTTT.

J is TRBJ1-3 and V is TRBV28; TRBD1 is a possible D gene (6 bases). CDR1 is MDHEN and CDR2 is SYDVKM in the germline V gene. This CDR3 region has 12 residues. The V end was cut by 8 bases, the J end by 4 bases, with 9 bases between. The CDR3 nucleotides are TGTGCCAGCCAGGGGATAGGAAACACCATATATTTT. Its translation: CASQGIGNTIYF.

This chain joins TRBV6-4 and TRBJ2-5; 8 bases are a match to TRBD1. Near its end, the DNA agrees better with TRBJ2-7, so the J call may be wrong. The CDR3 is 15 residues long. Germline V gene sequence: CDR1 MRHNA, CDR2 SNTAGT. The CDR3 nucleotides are TGTGCCAGCAGCAAGACAGGGGACCCAAACTACGAGCAGTACTTC. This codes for CASSKTGDPNYEQYF.

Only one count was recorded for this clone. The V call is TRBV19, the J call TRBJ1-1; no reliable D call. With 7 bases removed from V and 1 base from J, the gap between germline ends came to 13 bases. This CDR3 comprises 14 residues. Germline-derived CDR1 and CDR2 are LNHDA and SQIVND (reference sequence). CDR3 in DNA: TGTGCCAGTAACGTGGACCGATGGAACACTGAAGCTTTCTTT. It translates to CASNVDRWNTEAFF.